This TCR beta chain stems from a study of regulatory T cells in long-lasting Graves disease. Study results and caveats: Thyroid tissue went unexamined; only peripheral blood was analyzed. Persistent patients shared more public clonotypes (2,741) than newly diagnosed patients (around 1,000).

Arm-PCR of CDR3 regions and iRepertoire HTBI primers were the basis on which TCR beta libraries were built. TCRdb used MiXCR to reprocess the multiplex PCR reads, holding one entry per CDR3 protein. The repertoire holds hundreds of thousands of distinct CDR3 sequences, with roughly 15% as singletons. Note on this clonotype: Its antigen remains unknown. The junction does not match germline at one end; this may be a read error.

Per germline, CDR1 MNHEY and CDR2 SVGAGI. The CDR3 consists of 15 residues. Described time point: newly diagnosed GD, antithyroid drugs for less than 3 months. Construction of the TCR library relied on RNA isolated from PBMCs. The sample was also linked to a second study, of T cells in Graves' hyperthyroidism and ophthalmopathy.

This receptor was taken from a woman in her 30s with Graves disease. This material consisted of peripheral blood mononuclear cells (PBMCs), taken at new diagnosis, from a patient treated with antithyroid drugs. This chain connects TRBV6-5 to TRBJ1-2; D is uncertain. CDR3 residues: CASSYSGSTNNGYTF. Here the CDR3 DNA reads TGTGCCAGCAGTTACTCCGGTAGCACTAACAATGGCTACACCTTC.